The 10 T cell receptor beta chains below come from one sample, sequenced in a study of T-cell memory formation after mild COVID-19. TCRdb fed the 5' RACE reads into MiXCR, producing one record per CDR3 protein. The profile shows around 430,000 distinct CDR3 sequences, roughly 15% of them singletons. Sequencing used PBMCs or a T cell subset sorted from them (not recorded which). The receptors were sampled from a man between 18 and 29 years old who had mild COVID-19 (a few samples of this study predate the infection). Cell type and time point are not known.

The V gene is TRBV7-3, the J gene TRBJ2-1; D may be TRBD2 (7 bases). CDR1 is SGHTA, CDR2 FQGTGA, per germline. CDR3 length equals 15 residues. V was cut by 5 bases and J by 7 bases, with 18 bases left in between. CDR3 nucleotides: TGTGCCAGCAGCCCAGGCGGGGGCAGGGGAAATGAGCAGTTCTTC. The encoded protein is CASSPGGGRGNEQFF. The whole variable domain, remainder taken from reference TRBV7-3 and TRBJ2-1, is GAGVSQTPSNKVTEKGKYVELRCDPISGHTALYWYRQSLGQGPEFLIYFQGTGAADDSGLPNDRFFAVRPEGSVSTLKIQRTERGDSAVYLCASSPGGGRGNEQFFGPGTRLTVL.

The chain recombines TRBV9 with TRBJ1-3; TRBD1 matches 9 bases. CDR3 length equals 15 residues. Germline values: CDR1 SGDLS, CDR2 YYNGEE. V gave up 0 bases and J gave up 4 bases; unmatched junction bases: 2. CDR3 protein: CASSVGQGGGNTIYF. CDR3 in DNA: TGTGCCAGCAGCGTAGGACAGGGGGGCGGAAACACCATATATTTT. Looking up the rest from reference TRBV9 and TRBJ1-3 gives the full variable domain: DSGVTQTPKHLITATGQRVTLRCSPRSGDLSVYWYQQSLDQGLQFLIQYYNGEERAKGNILERFSAQQFPDLHSELNLSSLELGDSALYFCASSVGQGGGNTIYFGEGSWLTVV.

This clonotype was observed a few times. The chain joins TRBV4-3 to TRBJ2-7, with D perhaps TRBD1 or TRBD2 (5 bases each). CDR3 length: 15 residues. V was shortened by 0 bases and J by 2 bases, with 11 bases between the two germline ends. Germline V gene data show CDR1 as LGHNA and CDR2 as YSLEER. The CDR3 nucleotides read TGCGCCAGCAGCCAAGATTTGCAGGGAGCCTACGAGCAGTACTTC. This gives the protein CASSQDLQGAYEQYF.

Comments on this clonotype: One end of the junction is discordant with germline, which a read error may explain. V is TRBV7-7 and J is TRBJ2-1; 8 nucleotides align to TRBD2. Germline CDR1 SSHAT, CDR2 FNYEAQ (reference sequence). The CDR3 has 14 residues. The CDR3 sequence: CASSLSGGDNEQFF. In DNA, the CDR3 is TGTGCTAGCAGCTTGTCGGGGGGGGACAATGAGCAGTTCTTC. The variable domain in full, completed from reference TRBV7-7 and TRBJ2-1, reads GAGVSQSPRYKVTKRGQDVTLRCDPISSHATLYWYQQALGQGPEFLTYFNYEAQPDKSGLPSDRFSAERPEGSISTLTIQRTEQRDSAMYRCASSLSGGDNEQFFGPGTRLTVL.

V is TRBV14 and J is TRBJ2-7, with 9 bases fitting TRBD1. The CDR3 runs 16 residues. Per germline, CDR1 SGHDN and CDR2 FVKESK. V trimming: 4 bases; J trimming: 1 base; junction bases outside the gene matches: 8. The CDR3 sequence: CASSPPPGQGSYEQYF. DNA of the CDR3: TGTGCCAGCAGCCCACCCCCGGGACAGGGTTCCTACGAGCAGTACTTC.

The sample holds many counts of this clonotype. The V and J genes are TRBV6-2 or TRBV6-3 and TRBJ1-1; no definite D call. The CDR3 extends over 10 amino acids. V lost 8 bases and J lost 11, with 12 bases in between. Germline-derived CDR1 and CDR2 are MNHEY and SVGEGT. The CDR3 spells CASGSTAAFF. CDR3 nucleotide sequence: TGTGCCAGCGGTTCGACGGCGGCTTTCTTT.

In this sample, this clonotype turned up a few times. The rearrangement joins TRBV7-2 to TRBJ2-3; no reliable D call. Trimming took off 2 bases at V and 2 bases at J, with 17 bases between the two ends. Germline CDR1 is SGHTA and CDR2 is FQGNSA. The CDR3 is 17 amino acids. The CDR3 sequence: CASSLWPFGQFTDTQYF. CDR3 nucleotides: TGTGCCAGCAGCTTATGGCCCTTCGGGCAGTTCACAGATACGCAGTATTTT.

The chain joins TRBV28 to TRBJ2-7; D is unresolved. V lost 3 bases and J 4 bases, leaving 13 bases between the germline ends. Per germline, CDR1 MDHEN and CDR2 SYDVKM. The CDR3 runs to 14 residues. CDR3 sequence: CASSFGSATYEQYV. The CDR3 region has the DNA TGTGCCAGCAGTTTTGGCAGCGCAACATACGAGCAGTACGTC.

The chain links TRBV28 to TRBJ2-6; 7 nucleotides align to TRBD2. The CDR3 sequence is 16 residues long. V shed 8 bases and J 1 base; nucleotides not matched to a gene: 8. CDR1 is MDHEN and CDR2 is SYDVKM in the germline V gene. In DNA form, the CDR3 reads TGTGCCAGCGGGAGGGGCAGCACTTCTGGGGCCAACGTCCTGACTTTC. Translated, it gives CASGRGSTSGANVLTF.

This clonotype occurred many times. The genes are TRBV20-1 and TRBJ2-1; TRBD2 matches at 7 bases. After removal of 3 bases from V and 8 bases from J, the junction contained 7 bases not matched to a gene. Per germline, CDR1 DFQATT and CDR2 SNEGSKA (reference sequence). The CDR3 is made up of 13 amino acids. In DNA, the CDR3 is TGCAGTGCTAGGTTCCGGGGGGACCATGAGCAGTTCTTC. This encodes CSARFRGDHEQFF.